This TCR beta chain stems from a study of T cells in Graves' hyperthyroidism and ophthalmopathy. TCR beta CDR3 region amplification was performed from RNA transcripts. A first-round RT-PCR of the TCR CDR3 used the HTBI primer set. TCRdb fed the multiplex PCR reads into MiXCR, producing one record per CDR3 protein. Altogether about 540,000 distinct CDR3 sequences are present, around 46% being singletons, with the ten largest covering roughly 8.2%. Trimming left V 3 bases short and J 6 bases short, with 5 bases between. CDR3 length equals 12 residues. Germline V gene sequence: CDR1 SGHVS, CDR2 FQNEAQ. Sequenced material: peripheral blood or thyroid tissue (not recorded which). The chain uses TRBV7-8 and TRBJ2-2; D is uncertain. The clonotype was recovered from a woman under 30 with Graves' hyperthyroidism. The CDR3 here is CASSFCSGELFF. In DNA form, the CDR3 reads TGTGCCAGCAGCTTCTGTTCCGGGGAGCTGTTTTTT.